This record looks at one T cell receptor (beta chain) sequence and its context. Its antigen is currently unknown. The study ran its PCR with 60 Vbeta and 13 Jbeta primers. This table comes from immunoSEQ multiplex PCR, and its TCRdb copy is limited to in-frame clones, with some not included. Among around 200,000 clones listed, roughly 72% were seen once. Germline V gene sequence: CDR1 MNHEY, CDR2 SMNVEV (reference sequence). The V gene lost 5 bases and the J gene lost 6 bases, with 16 bases spanning the gap. The CDR3 consists of 14 residues. The record originates from a study of cytomegalovirus exposure and HLA in healthy donors. Notes on the study in general: Most of the TCR beta V segments (in an earlier analysis) were productive either about 87% or about 30% of the time.

This TCR came from a man aged 30-40 years in good health and CMV-seronegative. Sequenced input: PBMCs. The rearrangement links TRBV27 to TRBJ1-1; a possible D gene is TRBD1 (6 bases). As DNA, the CDR3 is TGTGCCAGCAGTCCAGGGGTTGAACTTCCTGAAGCTTTCTTT. This codes for CASSPGVELPEAFF.